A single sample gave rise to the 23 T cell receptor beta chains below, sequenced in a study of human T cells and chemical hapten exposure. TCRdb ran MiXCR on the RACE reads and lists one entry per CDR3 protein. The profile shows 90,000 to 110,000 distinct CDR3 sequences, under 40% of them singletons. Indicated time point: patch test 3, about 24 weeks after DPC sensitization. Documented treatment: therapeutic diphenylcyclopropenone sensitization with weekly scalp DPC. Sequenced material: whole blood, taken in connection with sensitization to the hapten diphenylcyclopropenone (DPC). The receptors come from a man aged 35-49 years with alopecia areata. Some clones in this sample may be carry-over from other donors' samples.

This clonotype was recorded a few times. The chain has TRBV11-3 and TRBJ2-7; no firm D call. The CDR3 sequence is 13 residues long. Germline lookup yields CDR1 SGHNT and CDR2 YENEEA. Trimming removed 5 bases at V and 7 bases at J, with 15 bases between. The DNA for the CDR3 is TGTGCCAGCAGCCCAGAACCCCCCGGGGAGCAGTACGTC. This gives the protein CASSPEPPGEQYV.

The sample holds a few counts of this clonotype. CDR3 loop: CSGGQGTNNEQFF. DNA for the CDR3: TGCAGCGGGGGACAGGGGACAAACAATGAGCAGTTCTTC. The chain carries TRBV29-1 and TRBJ2-1, with 10 bases identical to TRBD1. The ends lost 7 bases at V and 5 bases at J; junction bases unmatched: 5. Germline CDR1 is SQVTM and CDR2 is ANQGSEA. The CDR3 extends over 13 amino acids.

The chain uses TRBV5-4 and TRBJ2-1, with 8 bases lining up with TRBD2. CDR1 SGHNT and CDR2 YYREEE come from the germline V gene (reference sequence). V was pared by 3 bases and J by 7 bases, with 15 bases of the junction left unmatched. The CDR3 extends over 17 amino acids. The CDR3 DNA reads TGTGCCAGCAGCTCCCCCCAGCCCGGGAGGGCCGGGAATGAGCAGTTCTTC. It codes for CASSSPQPGRAGNEQFF.

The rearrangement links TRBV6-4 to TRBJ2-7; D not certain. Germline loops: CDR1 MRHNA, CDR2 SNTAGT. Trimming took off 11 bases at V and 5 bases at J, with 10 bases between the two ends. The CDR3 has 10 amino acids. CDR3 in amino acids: CARYRDEQYV. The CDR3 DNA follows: TGTGCCCGGTACCGGGACGAGCAGTACGTC.

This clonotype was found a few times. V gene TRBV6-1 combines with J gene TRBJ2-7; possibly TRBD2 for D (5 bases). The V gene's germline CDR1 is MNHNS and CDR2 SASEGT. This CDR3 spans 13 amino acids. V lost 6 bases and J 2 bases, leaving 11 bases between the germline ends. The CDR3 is CASSYTGTYEQYV. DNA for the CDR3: TGTGCCAGCAGCTACACGGGAACCTACGAGCAGTACGTC.

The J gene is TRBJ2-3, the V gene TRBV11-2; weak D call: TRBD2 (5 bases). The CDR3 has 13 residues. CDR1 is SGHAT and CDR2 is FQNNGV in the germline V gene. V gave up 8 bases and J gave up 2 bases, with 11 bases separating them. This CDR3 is CASSATITDTQYF. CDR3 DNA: TGTGCCAGCTCCGCGACTATCACAGATACGCAGTATTTT.

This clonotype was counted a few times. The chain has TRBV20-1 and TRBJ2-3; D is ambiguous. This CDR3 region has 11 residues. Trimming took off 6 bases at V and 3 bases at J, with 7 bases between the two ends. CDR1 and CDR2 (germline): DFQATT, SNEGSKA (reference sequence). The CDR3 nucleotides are TGCAGTGCCGACGATACAGATACGCAGTATTTT. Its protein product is CSADDTDTQYF.

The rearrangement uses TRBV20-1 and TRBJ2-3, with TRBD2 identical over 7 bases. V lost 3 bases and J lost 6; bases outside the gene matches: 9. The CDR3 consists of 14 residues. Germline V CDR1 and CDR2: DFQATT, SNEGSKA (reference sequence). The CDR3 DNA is TGCAGTGCTAGGGTCGGCGGGAGTCTGGATACGCAGTATTTT. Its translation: CSARVGGSLDTQYF.

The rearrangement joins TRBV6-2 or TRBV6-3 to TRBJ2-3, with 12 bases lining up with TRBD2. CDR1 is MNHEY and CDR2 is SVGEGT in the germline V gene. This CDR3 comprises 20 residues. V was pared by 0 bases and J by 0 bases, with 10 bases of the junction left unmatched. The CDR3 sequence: CASSYSAGTSGQISTDTQYF. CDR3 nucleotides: TGTGCCAGCAGTTACTCGGCCGGGACTAGCGGGCAAATAAGCACAGATACGCAGTATTTT.

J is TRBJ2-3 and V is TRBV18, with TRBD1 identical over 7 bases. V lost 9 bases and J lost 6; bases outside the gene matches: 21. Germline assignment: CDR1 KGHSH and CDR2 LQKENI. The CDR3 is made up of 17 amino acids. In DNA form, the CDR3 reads TGTGCCAGTCAAGCCGAACAGGGGAGAGCGAAGGCGGATACGCAGTATTTT. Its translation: CASQAEQGRAKADTQYF. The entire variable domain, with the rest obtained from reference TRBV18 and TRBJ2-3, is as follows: NAGVMQNPRHLVRRRGQEARLRCSPMKGHSHVYWYRQLPEEGLKFMVYLQKENIIDESGMPKERFSAEFPKEGPSILRIQQVVRGDSAAYFCASQAEQGRAKADTQYFGPGTRLTVL.

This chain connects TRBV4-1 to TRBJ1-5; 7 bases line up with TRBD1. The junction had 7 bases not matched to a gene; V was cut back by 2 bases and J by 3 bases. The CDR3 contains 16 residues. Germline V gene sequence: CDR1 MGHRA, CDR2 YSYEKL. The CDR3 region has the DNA TGCGCCAGCAGCCAAATTGAGGGGACAGCCAATCAGCCCCAGCATTTT. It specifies CASSQIEGTANQPQHF.

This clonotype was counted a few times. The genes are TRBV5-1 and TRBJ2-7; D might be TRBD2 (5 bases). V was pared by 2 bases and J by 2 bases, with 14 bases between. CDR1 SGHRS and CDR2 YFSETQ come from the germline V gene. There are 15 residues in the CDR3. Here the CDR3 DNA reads TGCGCCAGCAGCTTCGATGGTGAGGGCCCCTACGAGCAGTACTTC. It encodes CASSFDGEGPYEQYF.

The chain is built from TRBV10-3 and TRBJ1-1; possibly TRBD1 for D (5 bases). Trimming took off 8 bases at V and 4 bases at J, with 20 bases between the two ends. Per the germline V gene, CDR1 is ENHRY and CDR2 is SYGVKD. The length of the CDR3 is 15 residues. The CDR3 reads CAIQDGRGGGTEAFF. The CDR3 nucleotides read TGTGCCATCCAAGATGGAAGGGGCGGAGGCACTGAAGCTTTCTTT.

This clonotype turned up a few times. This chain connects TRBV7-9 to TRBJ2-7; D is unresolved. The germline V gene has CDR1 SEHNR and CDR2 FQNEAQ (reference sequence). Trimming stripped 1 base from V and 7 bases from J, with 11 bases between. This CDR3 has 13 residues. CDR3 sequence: CASSLDPVGEQYF. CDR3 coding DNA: TGTGCCAGCAGCTTAGATCCGGTCGGAGAGCAGTACTTC.

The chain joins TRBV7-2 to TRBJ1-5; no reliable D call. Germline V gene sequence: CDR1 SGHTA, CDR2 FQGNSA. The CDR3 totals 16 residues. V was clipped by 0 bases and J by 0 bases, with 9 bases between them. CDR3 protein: CASSLAVAGSNQPQHF. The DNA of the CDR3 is TGTGCCAGCAGCTTAGCGGTAGCAGGTAGCAATCAGCCCCAGCATTTT. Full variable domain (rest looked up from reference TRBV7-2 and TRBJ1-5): GAGVSQSPSNKVTEKGKDVELRCDPISGHTALYWYRQSLGQGLEFLIYFQGNSAPDKSGLPSDRFSAERTGGSVSTLTIQRTQQEDSAVYLCASSLAVAGSNQPQHFGDGTRLSIL.

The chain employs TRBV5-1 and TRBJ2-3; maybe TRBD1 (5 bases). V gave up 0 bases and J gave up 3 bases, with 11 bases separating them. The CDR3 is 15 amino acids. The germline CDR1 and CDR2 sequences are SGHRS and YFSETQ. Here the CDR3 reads CASSLVGQNTDTQYF. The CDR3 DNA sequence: TGCGCCAGCAGCTTGGTGGGGCAGAATACAGATACGCAGTATTTT.

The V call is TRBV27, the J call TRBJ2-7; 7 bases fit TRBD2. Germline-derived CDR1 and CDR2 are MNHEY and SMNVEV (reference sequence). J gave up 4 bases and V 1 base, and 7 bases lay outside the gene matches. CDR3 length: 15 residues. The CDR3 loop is CASSLWWGGGYEQYF. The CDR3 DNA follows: TGTGCCAGCAGTTTATGGTGGGGGGGAGGGTACGAGCAGTACTTC.

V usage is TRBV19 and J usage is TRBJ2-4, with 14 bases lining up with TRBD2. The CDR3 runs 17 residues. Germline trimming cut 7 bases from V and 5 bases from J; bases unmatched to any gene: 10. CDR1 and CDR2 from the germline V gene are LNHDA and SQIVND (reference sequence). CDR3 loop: CASTRLAGGSSENIQYF. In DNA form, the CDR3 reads TGTGCCAGTACCAGACTAGCGGGAGGGTCTTCGGAAAACATTCAGTACTTC.

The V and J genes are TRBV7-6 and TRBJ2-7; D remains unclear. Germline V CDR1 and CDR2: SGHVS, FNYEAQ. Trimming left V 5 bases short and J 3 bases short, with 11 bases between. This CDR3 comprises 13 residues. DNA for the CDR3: TGTGCCAGCAGCCTAGGTGTAGTCTACGAGCAGTACTTC. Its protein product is CASSLGVVYEQYF.

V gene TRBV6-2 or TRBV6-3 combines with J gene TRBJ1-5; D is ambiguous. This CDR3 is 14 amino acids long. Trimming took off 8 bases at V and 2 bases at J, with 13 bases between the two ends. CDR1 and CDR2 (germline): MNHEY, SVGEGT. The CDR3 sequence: CASEEGRGNQPQHF. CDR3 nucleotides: TGTGCCAGCGAGGAGGGAAGAGGCAATCAGCCCCAGCATTTT.

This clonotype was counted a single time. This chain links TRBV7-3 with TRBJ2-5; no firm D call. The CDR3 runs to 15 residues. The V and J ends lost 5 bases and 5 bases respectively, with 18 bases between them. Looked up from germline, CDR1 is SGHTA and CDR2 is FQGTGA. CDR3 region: CASSPTASLTETQYF. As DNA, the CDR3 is TGTGCCAGCAGCCCTACGGCCTCATTGACGGAGACCCAGTACTTC.

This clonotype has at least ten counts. The CDR3 loop reads CASSPGVQRATDTQYF. CDR3 nucleotides: TGTGCCAGCAGCCCTGGGGTCCAGCGGGCAACAGATACGCAGTATTTT. The rearrangement links TRBV7-2 to TRBJ2-3; D possibly corresponds to TRBD2 (6 bases). The V gene's germline CDR1 is SGHTA and CDR2 FQGNSA. The CDR3 runs 16 residues. V shed 5 bases and J shed 3 bases, with 18 bases lying between them.

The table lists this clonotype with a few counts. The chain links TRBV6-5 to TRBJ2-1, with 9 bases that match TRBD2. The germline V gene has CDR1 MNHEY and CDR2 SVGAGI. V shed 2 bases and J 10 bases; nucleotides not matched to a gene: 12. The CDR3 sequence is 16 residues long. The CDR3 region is CASSYPSGVLGREQFF. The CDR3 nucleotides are TGTGCCAGCAGTTACCCTAGCGGGGTCCTGGGACGGGAGCAGTTCTTC.